The rows below give T cell receptor beta chains drawn from one sample of a study of identical twins' blood T cells. MiXCR, applied by TCRdb to the 5' RACE reads, yields one record per CDR3 protein. The sample lists roughly 1,200 distinct CDR3 sequences, over 75% occurring once. What was sequenced was PBMCs. The receptors stem from a woman aged 18-50 years in good health. The CDR3 runs from the conserved cysteine through the conserved F or W.

TRBJ2-1 | TRBV7-9 | CASSLTTGTWNEQFF
TRBJ2-7 | TRBV7-2 | CASSLGVAGDYEQYF
TRBJ1-5 | TRBV10-1 | CASSDSGGGNQPQHF
TRBJ2-3 | TRBV30 | CAWSPADTQYF
TRBJ2-7 | TRBV20-1 | CSARNGADYEQYF
TRBJ1-1 | TRBV10-1 | CASSEIRGLTDTEAFF
TRBJ2-3 | TRBV7-9 | CASSFGGSTDTQYF
TRBJ1-1 | TRBV3-1 | CASSQNGLNTEAFF
TRBJ1-1 | TRBV18 | CASSSRRGNTEAFF
TRBJ2-5 | TRBV10-3 | CAIIVAPQETQYF
TRBJ2-5 | TRBV7-9 | CASSPLAVGLGETQYF
TRBJ2-3 | TRBV7-9 | CASSLASRGGAFDTQYF
TRBJ1-1 | TRBV30 | CAWIGEGNTEAFF
TRBJ1-1 | TRBV15 | CATREDSTEAFF
TRBJ1-1 | TRBV6-1 | CASSMTGGAAFF
TRBJ1-6 | TRBV7-2 | CASSPRDFNSPLHF
TRBJ1-1 | TRBV5-6 | CASSFWGGEAFF
TRBJ2-5 | TRBV7-9 | CASSLSDETQYF
TRBJ2-1 | TRBV7-6 | CASSHAGHEQFF
TRBJ1-1 | TRBV18 | CDSSLGFRNTEAFF
TRBJ1-1 | TRBV10-1 | CASQNDRVLMNTEAFF
TRBJ1-4 | TRBV11-1 | CASSDDGQLNEKLFF
TRBJ1-1 | TRBV30 | CAWSMNTEAFF
TRBJ1-1 | TRBV6-2/TRBV6-3 | CASSWYPMNTEAFF
TRBJ1-1 | TRBV4-2 | CASSLYPPEAFF
TRBJ1-2 | TRBV10-3 | CAIRWGPLNYGYTF
TRBJ1-1 | TRBV15 | CATSRAIMNTEAFF
TRBJ2-5 | TRBV7-3 | CASSSSSGGETQYF
TRBJ2-1 | TRBV29-1 | CSVQVAANEQFF
TRBJ2-1 | TRBV7-9 | CASSLGSSANEQFF
TRBJ1-4 | TRBV29-1 | CSAAGQPFEKLFF
TRBJ1-1 | TRBV29-1 | CSVGVWTEAFF
TRBJ1-3 | TRBV7-4 | CASSLAPTFSVLGNTIYF
TRBJ2-2 | TRBV30 | CAWSLNTGELFF
TRBJ1-2 | TRBV6-5 | CASSLRTGVGYTF
TRBJ1-6 | TRBV7-6 | CASSSGHINSPLHF
TRBJ2-2 | TRBV12-3/TRBV12-4 | CASSGYGELFF
TRBJ2-1 | TRBV20-1 | CSASVYNEQFF
TRBJ2-2 | TRBV20-1 | CSARLSYSTGELFF
TRBJ1-1 | TRBV7-2 | CASSLAVTEAFF
TRBJ2-7 | TRBV7-6 | CASSLVAGGYEQYF
TRBJ1-1 | TRBV10-3 | CAIRTGVGNTEAFF
TRBJ2-3 | TRBV7-2 | CASSFQAGNTDTQYF
TRBJ2-1 | TRBV6-5 | CASSYSIRGGNEQFF